This T cell receptor beta chain was sequenced in a study of beta chain features in type 1 diabetes. Losses at the gene ends were 8 bases for V and 4 bases for J; bases not matched to a gene: 7. The CDR3 has 16 residues. The germline CDR1 and CDR2 sequences are SGHTA and FQGNSA. Study-wide results and caveats: Highly expressing activated T cells could be over-counted with a cDNA template.

This clone has only a few counts. Its cognate antigen is unknown. This likely reflects a read error, since a far larger clone is one base away. Expressed TCRB transcripts were sequenced because the entire RNA isolate underwent reverse transcription. This table comes from immunoSEQ multiplex PCR, and its TCRdb copy is limited to in-frame clones, with some not included. Of around 300,000 clones listed, under 8.5% were seen once; the top ten hold more than 0.8%. The sample comprised central memory CD4+ T cells from blood. This clonotype was obtained from a woman aged 18-29 years in good health. The rearrangement links TRBV7-2 to TRBJ2-6; 11 bases line up with TRBD1. The CDR3 reads CASARDRGTGANVLTF. CDR3 nucleotides: TGTGCCAGCGCCCGGGACAGGGGGACCGGGGCCAACGTCCTGACTTTC.